This T cell receptor beta chain was retrieved from a study of OX40 agonist ivuxolimab in advanced cancers. The wider study: The treatment was a fully human IgG2 OX40 agonist, ivuxolimab. Intravenous ivuxolimab at 0.01 to 10 mg/kg was given to patients every 2 weeks. Prior anti-PD-1, anti-PD-L1 or anti-CTLA-4 therapy did not bar entry, and about 40% had some.

Method: immunoSEQ multiplex PCR; TCRdb's copy keeps in-frame clones and lacks some. In the table there are about 28,000 clones, more than 85% of which are singletons. Looked up from germline, CDR1 is SGDLS and CDR2 is YYNGEE. V was pared by 3 bases and J by 2 bases, with 4 bases of the junction left unmatched. The CDR3 spans 15 residues. The source material was CD4+ or CD8+ T cells sorted from blood, sampled in a trial of the OX40 agonist ivuxolimab. The TCR comes from an adult with an advanced solid tumor such as melanoma, head and neck, liver or kidney cancer. The chain has TRBV9 and TRBJ2-5; 10 positions agree with TRBD2. For the CDR3, the DNA is TGTGCCAGCAGCGCTAGCGGGAGCCATCAAGAGACCCAGTACTTC. It specifies CASSASGSHQETQYF.